This T cell receptor (beta chain) was sequenced in a study of early T cells in non-severe SARS-CoV-2 infection. With 3 bases clipped from V and 3 bases from J, the junction kept 8 bases outside the gene matches. The CDR3 length is 17 residues. Germline V gene data show CDR1 as LNHNV and CDR2 as YYDKDF (reference sequence). TCRdb used MiXCR to reprocess the 5' RACE reads, holding one entry per CDR3 protein. The sample has around 59,000 distinct CDR3 sequences, 9.5% to 15% seen once. Sequenced input: whole blood. This clonotype originated in an adult who was a healthcare worker with PCR-confirmed SARS-CoV-2 infection or an uninfected control (not recorded which). V is TRBV15 and J is TRBJ2-6; 7 bases line up with TRBD1. CDR3: CATSRSRQGRGANVLTF. In DNA form, the CDR3 reads TGTGCCACCAGCAGGTCTCGACAGGGTCGTGGGGCCAACGTCCTGACTTTC.